The rows below give T cell receptor beta chains drawn from one sample of a study of T-cell reconstitution after alpha-beta-depleted transplantation in children. Via MiXCR, TCRdb re-called the PCR reads, giving one row per CDR3 protein. The sample lists approximately 430,000 distinct CDR3 sequences, under 20% occurring once. The material was PBMCs, mostly from graft donor cells, obtained 360 days after TCRalphabeta/CD19-depleted stem cell transplant. Source of these receptors: a boy under two years old who had a stem cell transplant for Wiskott-Aldrich syndrome, so the T cells may come from the graft donor. CDR3s include the opening cysteine and the closing phenylalanine or tryptophan. D genes are given only for firm matches. The listing skips clone size in some rows; elsewhere it reads once, few, many or a size class.

d_gene	v_gene	j_gene	abundance	CDR3aa	CDR3nt
.	TRBV5-1	TRBJ2-1	.	CASSWDRLYEQFF	TGCGCCAGCAGCTGGGACCGACTTTATGAGCAGTTCTTC
TRBD2	TRBV6-2/TRBV6-3	TRBJ2-7	.	CASRGRTSGYYEQYF	TGTGCCAGCAGGGGACGGACTAGCGGATACTACGAGCAGTACTTC
.	TRBV29-1	TRBJ2-1	.	CSVLSTPTWEAGNEQFF	TGCAGCGTGTTGTCCACCCCTACTTGGGAGGCGGGGAATGAGCAGTTCTTC
.	TRBV6-2/TRBV6-3	TRBJ2-3	.	CASSYFEGVTDTQYF	TGTGCCAGCAGTTACTTTGAGGGTGTCACAGATACGCAGTATTTT
.	TRBV28	TRBJ2-5	few	CASSNPGRGETQYF	TGTGCCAGCTCAAATCCAGGGAGGGGGGAGACCCAGTACTTC
TRBD1	TRBV20-1	TRBJ2-5	.	CSALNRGWQETQYF	TGCAGTGCCCTGAACAGGGGGTGGCAAGAGACCCAGTACTTC
.	TRBV18	TRBJ2-5	few	CASFESLQETQYF	TGTGCCAGCTTTGAGTCCCTTCAAGAGACCCAGTACTTC
.	TRBV10-3	TRBJ1-6	.	CAISESGSRVPSPLHF	TGTGCCATCAGTGAGTCCGGGTCTCGGGTCCCTTCACCCCTCCACTTT
.	TRBV4-2	TRBJ2-5	.	CASSPNEETQYF	TGTGCCAGCAGCCCCAACGAAGAGACCCAGTACTTC
.	TRBV7-9	TRBJ1-1	few	CASSTYSPEAFF	TGTGCCAGCAGCACCTACAGCCCTGAAGCTTTCTTT
TRBD2	TRBV5-6	TRBJ2-5	.	CASSLGLAGKGGEETQYF	TGTGCCAGCAGCTTGGGTCTAGCGGGAAAGGGAGGGGAAGAGACCCAGTACTTC
.	TRBV7-8	TRBJ2-7	few	CASSPTWGSGSYEQYF	TGTGCCAGCAGCCCCACCTGGGGGTCCGGGTCCTACGAGCAGTACTTC
.	TRBV5-1	TRBJ2-3	.	CASSLEGYGSDTQYF	TGCGCCAGCAGCTTGGAGGGGTACGGTAGCGATACGCAGTATTTT
.	TRBV24-1	TRBJ2-3	.	CATSDLTRDTDTQYF	TGTGCCACCAGTGATTTGACTAGGGACACAGATACGCAGTATTTT
.	TRBV7-9	TRBJ1-3	.	CASSYSGNTIYF	TGTGCCAGCAGTTACTCTGGAAACACCATATATTTT
TRBD1	TRBV30	TRBJ1-2	.	CAWSRGQGHPDYGYTF	TGTGCCTGGAGTCGGGGACAGGGACATCCCGACTATGGCTACACCTTC
TRBD1	TRBV12-3/TRBV12-4	TRBJ1-5	.	CASSSTGVQPQHF	TGTGCCAGCAGCTCAACAGGGGTCCAGCCCCAGCATTTT
.	TRBV4-1	TRBJ2-2	.	CASSPRGQSSTGELFF	TGCGCCAGCAGCCCACGAGGACAGTCCTCTACCGGGGAGCTGTTTTTT
TRBD1	TRBV12-3/TRBV12-4	TRBJ2-1	.	CASRTGTGNHEQFF	TGTGCCAGCAGAACCGGGACAGGGAACCATGAGCAGTTCTTC
.	TRBV15	TRBJ2-1	once	CATGGSSYNEQFF	TGTGCCACCGGGGGTTCCTCCTACAATGAGCAGTTCTTC
TRBD2	TRBV20-1	TRBJ2-5	.	CSAGPSGRKGKTQYF	TGCAGTGCTGGGCCCAGCGGGAGGAAAGGAAAGACCCAGTACTTC
.	TRBV19	TRBJ2-6	once	CASSRAGEGANVLTF	TGTGCCAGTAGTCGGGCAGGGGAAGGGGCCAACGTCCTGACTTTC
.	TRBV19	TRBJ1-5	.	CASWTAFSNQPQHF	TGTGCCAGCTGGACAGCGTTTAGCAATCAGCCCCAGCATTTT
TRBD2	TRBV12-3/TRBV12-4	TRBJ2-2	few	CASRASGTRTGELFF	TGTGCCAGCAGAGCAAGCGGGACTCGTACCGGGGAGCTGTTTTTT
TRBD2	TRBV24-1	TRBJ2-5	few	CATSRTSAYQETQYF	TGTGCCACCAGTAGGACTAGCGCGTACCAAGAGACCCAGTACTTC
.	TRBV24-1	TRBJ2-3	few	CATRRGGDTDTQYF	TGTGCCACCAGAAGAGGAGGGGACACAGATACGCAGTATTTT
.	TRBV12-3/TRBV12-4	TRBJ2-7	.	CASSSGPPKSYEQYF	TGTGCCAGCAGTTCCGGGCCTCCAAAATCCTACGAGCAGTACTTC
.	TRBV11-1	TRBJ2-3	.	CASSLAQWGLVSTDTQYF	TGTGCCAGCAGCTTAGCCCAATGGGGGTTGGTGAGCACAGATACGCAGTATTTT
.	TRBV7-9	TRBJ2-3	few	CASSSRGLSTDTQYF	TGTGCCAGCAGCTCGAGGGGTCTTAGCACAGATACGCAGTATTTT
.	TRBV7-9	TRBJ2-1	few	CASSYRTPIYNEQFF	TGTGCCAGCAGCTACCGGACCCCCATTTACAATGAGCAGTTCTTC
.	TRBV4-3	TRBJ2-1	.	CASSPGWASYNEQFF	TGCGCCAGCAGTCCCGGTTGGGCGTCCTACAATGAGCAGTTCTTC
TRBD2	TRBV5-1	TRBJ2-1	.	CASSPPGTRSYNEQFF	TGCGCCAGCAGCCCCCCCGGGACTAGGTCCTACAATGAGCAGTTCTTC
TRBD2	TRBV7-2	TRBJ2-1	.	CASRTLAGGSYNEQFF	TGTGCCAGCAGGACCCTAGCGGGAGGGTCCTACAATGAGCAGTTCTTC
.	TRBV20-1	TRBJ1-2	.	CSASRSFGGWIGYTF	TGCAGTGCTAGCAGATCATTCGGCGGATGGATAGGCTACACCTTC
.	TRBV20-1	TRBJ2-3	many	CSARRSTDTQYF	TGCAGTGCTAGACGTAGCACAGATACGCAGTATTTT
.	TRBV30	TRBJ2-3	.	CAWSVWSVADTQYF	TGTGCCTGGAGTGTTTGGTCAGTTGCAGATACGCAGTATTTT
TRBD2	TRBV5-1	TRBJ2-2	many	CASSWTSGGTGELFF	TGCGCCAGCAGCTGGACTAGCGGGGGCACCGGGGAGCTGTTTTTT
.	TRBV2	TRBJ2-7	few	CATGRSAYEQYF	TGTGCCACCGGACGAAGTGCCTACGAGCAGTACTTC
TRBD1	TRBV11-2	TRBJ1-5	.	CASSLGRGGHQPQHF	TGTGCCAGCAGCTTAGGGCGAGGGGGCCACCAGCCCCAGCATTTT
TRBD1	TRBV12-3/TRBV12-4	TRBJ2-7	few	CASSFRDSGQYF	TGTGCCAGCAGTTTCCGGGACAGCGGGCAGTACTTC
TRBD1	TRBV20-1	TRBJ2-1	few	CSASTGTGVYEQFF	TGCAGTGCTTCCACCGGGACAGGGGTCTATGAGCAGTTCTTC
.	TRBV6-1	TRBJ2-7	.	CASFISQGSAVYEQYF	TGTGCCAGCTTCATTTCCCAGGGCTCGGCCGTCTACGAGCAGTACTTC
.	TRBV7-9	TRBJ1-3	.	CASSFLSGNTIYF	TGTGCCAGCAGCTTCCTCTCTGGAAACACCATATATTTT
TRBD1	TRBV5-1	TRBJ1-1	few	CASSFGQAGPQAFF	TGCGCCAGCAGCTTCGGACAGGCGGGGCCCCAAGCTTTCTTT
TRBD1	TRBV20-1	TRBJ1-2	.	CSGTQGIPNYGYTF	TGCAGTGGTACACAGGGGATCCCTAACTATGGCTACACCTTC
TRBD2	TRBV12-3/TRBV12-4	TRBJ2-3	many	CASSGLAGLTDTQYF	TGTGCCAGCAGCGGACTAGCGGGGCTCACAGATACGCAGTATTTT
TRBD2	TRBV12-3/TRBV12-4	TRBJ2-1	many	CASSWLAAGAGEQFF	TGTGCCAGCAGTTGGTTAGCAGCGGGAGCTGGTGAGCAGTTCTTC
TRBD2	TRBV7-2	TRBJ2-2	.	CASSRGGSGELFF	TGTGCCAGCAGCCGGGGGGGGAGCGGGGAGCTGTTTTTT